This T cell receptor (beta chain) is from a study of T cells in Graves' hyperthyroidism and ophthalmopathy. The study, taken as a whole, reports: Appearing also in blood were most of the thyroid clonotypes expanded above 0.001.

The CDR3 sequence is 13 residues long. Germline CDR1 SNHLY, CDR2 FYNNEI. V gave up 4 bases and J gave up 3 bases, with 9 bases separating them. This clonotype was found many times. The antigen remains undetermined. The CDR3 regions of TCR beta were amplified from RNA transcripts. Primed by the HTBI set, a first-round RT-PCR was run on the TCR CDR3. One entry per CDR3 protein, called by TCRdb with MiXCR from the multiplex PCR reads. The sample yields 300,000 to 450,000 distinct CDR3 sequences, 15% to 20% seen once. The origin of this receptor is a woman in her thirties with Graves' hyperthyroidism that later progressed to Graves' ophthalmopathy. The sample taken for sequencing was blood. This chain uses TRBV2 with TRBJ1-1, with unresolved D. The DNA for the CDR3 is TGTGCCAGCAGTGTTGGGTTTGACACTGAAGCTTTCTTT. Its protein product is CASSVGFDTEAFF. The variable domain in full, with the rest retrieved from reference TRBV2 and TRBJ1-1, is EPEVTQTPSHQVTQMGQEVILRCVPISNHLYFYWYRQILGQKVEFLVSFYNNEISEKSEIFDDQFSVERPDGSNFTLKIRSTKLEDSAMYFCASSVGFDTEAFFGQGTRLTVV.